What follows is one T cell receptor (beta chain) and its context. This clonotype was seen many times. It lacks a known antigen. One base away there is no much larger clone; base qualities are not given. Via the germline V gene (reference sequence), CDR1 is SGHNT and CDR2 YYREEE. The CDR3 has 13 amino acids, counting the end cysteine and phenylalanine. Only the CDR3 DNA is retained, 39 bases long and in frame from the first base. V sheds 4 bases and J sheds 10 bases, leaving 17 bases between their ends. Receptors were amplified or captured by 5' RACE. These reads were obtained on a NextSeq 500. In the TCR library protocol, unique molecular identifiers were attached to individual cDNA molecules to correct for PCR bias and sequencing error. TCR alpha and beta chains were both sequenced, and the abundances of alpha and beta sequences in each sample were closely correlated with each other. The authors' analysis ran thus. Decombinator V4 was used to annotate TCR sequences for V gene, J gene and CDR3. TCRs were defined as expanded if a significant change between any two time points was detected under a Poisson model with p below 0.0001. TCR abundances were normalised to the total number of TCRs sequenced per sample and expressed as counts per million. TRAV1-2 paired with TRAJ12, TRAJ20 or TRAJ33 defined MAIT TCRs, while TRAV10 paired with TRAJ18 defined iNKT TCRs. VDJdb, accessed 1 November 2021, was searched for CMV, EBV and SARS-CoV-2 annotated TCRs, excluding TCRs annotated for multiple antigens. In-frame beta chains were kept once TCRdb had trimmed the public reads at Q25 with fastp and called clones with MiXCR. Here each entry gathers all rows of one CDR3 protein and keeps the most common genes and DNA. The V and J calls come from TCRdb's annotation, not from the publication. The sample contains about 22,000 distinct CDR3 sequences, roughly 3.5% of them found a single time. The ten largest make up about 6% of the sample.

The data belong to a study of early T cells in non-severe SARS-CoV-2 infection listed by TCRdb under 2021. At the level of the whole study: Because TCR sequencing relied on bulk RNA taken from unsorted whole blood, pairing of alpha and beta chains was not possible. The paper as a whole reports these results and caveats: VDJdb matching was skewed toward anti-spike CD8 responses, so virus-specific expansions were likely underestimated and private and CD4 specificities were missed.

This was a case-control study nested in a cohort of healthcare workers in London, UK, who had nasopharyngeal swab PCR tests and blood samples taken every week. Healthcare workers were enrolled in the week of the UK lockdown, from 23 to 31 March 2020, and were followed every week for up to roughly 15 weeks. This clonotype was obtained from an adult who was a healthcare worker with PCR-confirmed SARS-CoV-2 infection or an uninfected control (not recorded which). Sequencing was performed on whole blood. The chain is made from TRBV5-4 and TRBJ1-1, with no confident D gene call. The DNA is TGTGCCAGCAGCCGCCAAGACAATATCGGAGCTTTCTTT. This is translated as CASSRQDNIGAFF.